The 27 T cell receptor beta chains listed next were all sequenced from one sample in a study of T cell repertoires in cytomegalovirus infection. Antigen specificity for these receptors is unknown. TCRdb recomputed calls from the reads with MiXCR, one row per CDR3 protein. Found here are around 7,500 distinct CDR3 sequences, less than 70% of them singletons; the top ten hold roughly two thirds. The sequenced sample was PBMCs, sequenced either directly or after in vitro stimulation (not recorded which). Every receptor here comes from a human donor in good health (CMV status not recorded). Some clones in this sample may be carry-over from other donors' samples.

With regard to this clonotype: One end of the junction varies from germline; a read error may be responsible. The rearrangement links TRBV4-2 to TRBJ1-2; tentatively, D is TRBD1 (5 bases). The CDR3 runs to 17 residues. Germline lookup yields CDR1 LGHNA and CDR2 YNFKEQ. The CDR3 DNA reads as TGTGCCAACAGCCAAGATCGGCGTAACGGGACCTTCTGTGGCTACACCTTC. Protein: CANSQDRRNGTFCGYTF.

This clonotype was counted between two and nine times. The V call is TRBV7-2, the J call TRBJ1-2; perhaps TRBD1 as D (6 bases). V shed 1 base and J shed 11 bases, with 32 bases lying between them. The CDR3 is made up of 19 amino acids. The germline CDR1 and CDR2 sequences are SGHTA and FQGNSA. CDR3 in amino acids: CASSLGDVTPTGLGRGYTF. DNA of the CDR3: TGTGCCAGCAGCTTAGGGGACGTCACTCCTACAGGGTTGGGTCGTGGATACACCTTC.

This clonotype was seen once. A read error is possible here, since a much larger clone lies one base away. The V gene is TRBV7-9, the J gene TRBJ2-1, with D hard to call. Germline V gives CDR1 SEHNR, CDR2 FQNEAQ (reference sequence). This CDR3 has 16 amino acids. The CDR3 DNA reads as TGTGCAAGCAGATTGTTGGGAATATCCACCTACAAGGATCAGTTCTTC. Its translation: CASRLLGISTYKDQFF.

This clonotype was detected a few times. The CDR3, as DNA: TGTGCCAGAAGACCGGGACTCTACAATGATCGGTTCTTC. Protein sequence: CARRPGLYNDRFF. This rearrangement joins TRBV12-3 or TRBV12-4 to TRBJ2-1, with a weak D call TRBD2 (6 bases). V lost 9 bases, J lost 15 bases, and 24 bases lay in between. The CDR3 has 13 residues.

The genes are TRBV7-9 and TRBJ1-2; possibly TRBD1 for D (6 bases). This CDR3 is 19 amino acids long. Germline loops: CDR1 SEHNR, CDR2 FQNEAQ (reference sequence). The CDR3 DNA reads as TGTGCATGCAGCTTAGGGGACGTCACTCCGACAGGTTTGGGTCGTGGCTACACCTTC. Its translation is CACSLGDVTPTGLGRGYTF.

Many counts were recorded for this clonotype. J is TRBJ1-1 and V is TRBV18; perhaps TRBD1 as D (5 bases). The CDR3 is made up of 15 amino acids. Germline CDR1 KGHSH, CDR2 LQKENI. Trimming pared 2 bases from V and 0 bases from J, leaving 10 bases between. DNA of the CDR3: TGTGCCAGCTCACCAGTAACAGGAGTGAACACTGAAGCTTTCTTT. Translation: CASSPVTGVNTEAFF.

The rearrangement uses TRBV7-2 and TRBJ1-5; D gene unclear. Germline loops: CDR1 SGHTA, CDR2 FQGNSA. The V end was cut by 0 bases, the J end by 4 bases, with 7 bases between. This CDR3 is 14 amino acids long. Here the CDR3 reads CASSLAEGNQPQHF. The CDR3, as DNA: TGTGCCAGCAGCTTAGCTGAGGGTAATCAGCCCCAGCATTTT.

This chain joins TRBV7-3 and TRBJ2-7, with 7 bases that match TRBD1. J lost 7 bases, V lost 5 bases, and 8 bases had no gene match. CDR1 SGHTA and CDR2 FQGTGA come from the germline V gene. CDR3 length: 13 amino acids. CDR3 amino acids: CASSLLTGREQYF. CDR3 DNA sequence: TGTGCCAGCAGCCTTCTGACAGGGCGAGAGCAGTACTTC.

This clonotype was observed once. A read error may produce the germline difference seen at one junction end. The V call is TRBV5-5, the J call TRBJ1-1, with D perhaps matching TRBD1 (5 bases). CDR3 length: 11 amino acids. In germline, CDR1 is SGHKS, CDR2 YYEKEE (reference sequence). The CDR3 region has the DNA TGTGCCAGCACCTTGGGCAGGGAATCTGTGTTT. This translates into CASTLGRESVF.

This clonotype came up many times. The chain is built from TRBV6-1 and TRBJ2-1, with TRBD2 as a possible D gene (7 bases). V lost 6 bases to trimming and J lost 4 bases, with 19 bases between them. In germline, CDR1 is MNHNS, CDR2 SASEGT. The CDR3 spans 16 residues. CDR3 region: CASSHWGGALYNEQFF. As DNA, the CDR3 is TGTGCCAGCAGCCACTGGGGGGGCGCGTTGTACAATGAGCAGTTCTTC.

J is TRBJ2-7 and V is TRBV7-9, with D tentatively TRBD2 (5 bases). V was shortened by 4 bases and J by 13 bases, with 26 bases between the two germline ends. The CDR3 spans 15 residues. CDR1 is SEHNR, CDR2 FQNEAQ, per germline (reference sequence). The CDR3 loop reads CASSSREIGFYDHYF. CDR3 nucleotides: TGTGCCAGCAGCTCCCGGGAAATCGGTTTCTACGATCATTACTTC.

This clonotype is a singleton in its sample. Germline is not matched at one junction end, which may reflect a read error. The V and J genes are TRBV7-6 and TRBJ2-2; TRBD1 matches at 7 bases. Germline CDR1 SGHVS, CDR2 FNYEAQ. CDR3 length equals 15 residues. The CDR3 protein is CASSPSTGRTGELFF. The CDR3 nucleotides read TGTGCTAGCAGCCCATCGACAGGGCGAACCGGGGAGCTGTTTTTT. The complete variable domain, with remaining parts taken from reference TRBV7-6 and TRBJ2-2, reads GAGVSQSPRYKVTKRGQDVALRCDPISGHVSLYWYRQALGQGPEFLTYFNYEAQQDKSGLPNDRFSAERPEGSISTLTIQRTEQRDSAMYRCASSPSTGRTGELFFGEGSRLTVL.

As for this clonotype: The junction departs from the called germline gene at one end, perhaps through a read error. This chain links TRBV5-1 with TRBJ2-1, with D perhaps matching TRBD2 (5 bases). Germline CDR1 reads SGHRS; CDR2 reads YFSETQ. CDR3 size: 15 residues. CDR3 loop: CDSSLFSIACNEQFF. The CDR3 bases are TGCGACAGCAGCTTGTTCTCGATAGCGTGCAATGAGCAGTTCTTC.

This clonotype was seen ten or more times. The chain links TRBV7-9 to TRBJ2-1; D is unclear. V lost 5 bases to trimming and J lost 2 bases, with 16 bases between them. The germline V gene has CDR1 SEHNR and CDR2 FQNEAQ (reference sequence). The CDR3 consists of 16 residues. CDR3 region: CASSVFGISTYNEQFF. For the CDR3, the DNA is TGTGCCAGCAGCGTTTTTGGAATATCCACCTACAATGAGCAGTTCTTC. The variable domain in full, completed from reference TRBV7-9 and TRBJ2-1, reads DTGVSQNPRHKITKRGQNVTFRCDPISEHNRLYWYRQTLGQGPEFLTYFQNEAQLEKSRLLSDRFSAERPKGSFSTLEIQRTEQGDSAMYLCASSVFGISTYNEQFFGPGTRLTVL.

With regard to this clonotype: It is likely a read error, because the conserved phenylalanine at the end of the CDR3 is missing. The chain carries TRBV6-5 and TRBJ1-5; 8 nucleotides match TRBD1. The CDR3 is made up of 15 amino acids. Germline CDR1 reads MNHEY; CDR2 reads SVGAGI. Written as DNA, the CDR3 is TGTGACACCGGCCTCCGACAGGGGACCAACCAGCCCCAGCATTTG. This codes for CDTGLRQGTNQPQHL.

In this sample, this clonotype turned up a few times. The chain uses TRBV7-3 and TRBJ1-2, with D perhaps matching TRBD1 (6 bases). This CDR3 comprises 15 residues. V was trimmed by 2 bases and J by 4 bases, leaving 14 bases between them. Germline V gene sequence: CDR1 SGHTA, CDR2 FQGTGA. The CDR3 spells CASSLELGGAYGYTF. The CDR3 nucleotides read TGTGCCAGCAGCTTAGAGCTGGGGGGCGCCTATGGCTACACCTTC.

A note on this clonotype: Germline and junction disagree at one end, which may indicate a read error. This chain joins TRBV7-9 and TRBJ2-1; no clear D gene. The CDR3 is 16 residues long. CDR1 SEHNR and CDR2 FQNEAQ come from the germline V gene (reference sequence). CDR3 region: CASSLLGRATYNEHCF. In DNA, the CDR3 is TGTGCCAGCAGCTTGTTGGGAAGAGCCACCTACAATGAGCACTGCTTC. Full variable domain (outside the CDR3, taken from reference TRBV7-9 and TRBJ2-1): DTGVSQNPRHKITKRGQNVTFRCDPISEHNRLYWYRQTLGQGPEFLTYFQNEAQLEKSRLLSDRFSAERPKGSFSTLEIQRTEQGDSAMYLCASSLLGRATYNEHCFGPGTRLTVL.

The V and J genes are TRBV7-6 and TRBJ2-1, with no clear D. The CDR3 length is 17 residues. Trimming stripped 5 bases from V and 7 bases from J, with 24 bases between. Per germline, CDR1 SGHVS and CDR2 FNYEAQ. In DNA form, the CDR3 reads TGTGCCAGCAGCCCACCCCTAAGCGACAACCTTTGGAATGAGCAGTTCTTC. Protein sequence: CASSPPLSDNLWNEQFF.

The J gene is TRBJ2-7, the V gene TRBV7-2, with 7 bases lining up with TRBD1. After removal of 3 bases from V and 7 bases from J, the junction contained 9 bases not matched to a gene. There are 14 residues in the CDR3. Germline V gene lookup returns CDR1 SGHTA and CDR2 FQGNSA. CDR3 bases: TGTGCCAGCAGCTTCTCAACAGGGGCCAGGGAGCAGTACTTC. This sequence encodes CASSFSTGAREQYF. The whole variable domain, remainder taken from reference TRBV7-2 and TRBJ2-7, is GAGVSQSPSNKVTEKGKDVELRCDPISGHTALYWYRQSLGQGLEFLIYFQGNSAPDKSGLPSDRFSAERTGGSVSTLTIQRTQQEDSAVYLCASSFSTGAREQYFGPGTRLTVT.

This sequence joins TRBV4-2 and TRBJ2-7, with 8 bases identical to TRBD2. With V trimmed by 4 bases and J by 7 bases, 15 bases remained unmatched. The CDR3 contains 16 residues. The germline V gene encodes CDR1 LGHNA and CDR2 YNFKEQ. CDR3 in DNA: TGTGCCAGCAGCCCGGAGGCGAGCGGGAGTTTTAGGGAGCAGTACTTC. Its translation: CASSPEASGSFREQYF.

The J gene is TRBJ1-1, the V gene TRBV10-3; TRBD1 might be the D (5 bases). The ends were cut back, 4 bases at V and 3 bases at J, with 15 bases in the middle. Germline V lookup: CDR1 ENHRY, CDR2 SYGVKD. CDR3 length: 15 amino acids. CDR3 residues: CAISVTFSGHTEAFF. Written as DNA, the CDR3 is TGTGCCATCAGTGTTACCTTCTCGGGGCACACTGAAGCTTTCTTT.

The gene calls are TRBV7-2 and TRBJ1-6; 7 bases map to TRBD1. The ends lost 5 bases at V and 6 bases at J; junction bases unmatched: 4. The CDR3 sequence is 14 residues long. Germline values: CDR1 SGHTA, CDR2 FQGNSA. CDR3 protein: CASSLGTVNSPLHF. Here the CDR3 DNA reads TGTGCCAGCAGCCTCGGGACAGTTAATTCACCCCTCCACTTT.

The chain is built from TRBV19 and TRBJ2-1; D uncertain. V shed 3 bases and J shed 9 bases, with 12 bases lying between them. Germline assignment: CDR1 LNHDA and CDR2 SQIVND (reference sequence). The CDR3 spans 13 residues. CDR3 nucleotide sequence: TGTGCCAGTAGTATGGCTATCTGGGGTGAGCAGTTCTTC. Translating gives CASSMAIWGEQFF. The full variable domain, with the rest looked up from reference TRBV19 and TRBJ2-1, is DGGITQSPKYLFRKEGQNVTLSCEQNLNHDAMYWYRQDPGQGLRLIYYSQIVNDFQKGDIAEGYSVSREKKESFPLTVTSAQKNPTAFYLCASSMAIWGEQFFGPGTRLTVL.

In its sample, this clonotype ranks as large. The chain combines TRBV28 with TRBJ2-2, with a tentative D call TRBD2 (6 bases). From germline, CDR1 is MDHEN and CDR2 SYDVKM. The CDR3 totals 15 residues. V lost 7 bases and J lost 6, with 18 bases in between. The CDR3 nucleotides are TGTGCCAGCATCACAACGAGACCGGGGGCCGGGGAGCTGTTTTTT. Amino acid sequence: CASITTRPGAGELFF.

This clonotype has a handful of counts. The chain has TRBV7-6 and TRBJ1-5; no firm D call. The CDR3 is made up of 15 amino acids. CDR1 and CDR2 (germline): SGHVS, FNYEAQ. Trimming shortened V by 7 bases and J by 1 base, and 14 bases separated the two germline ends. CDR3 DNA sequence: TGTGCCAGCATCACCGAAACCTACAGCAATCAGCCCCAGCATTTT. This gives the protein CASITETYSNQPQHF.

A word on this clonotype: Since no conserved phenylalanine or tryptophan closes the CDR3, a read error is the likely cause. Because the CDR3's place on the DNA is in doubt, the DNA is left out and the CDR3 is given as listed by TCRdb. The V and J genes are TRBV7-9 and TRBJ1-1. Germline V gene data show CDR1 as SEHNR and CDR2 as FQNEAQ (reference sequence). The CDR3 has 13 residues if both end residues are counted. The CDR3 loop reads CASSLGENPESVV.

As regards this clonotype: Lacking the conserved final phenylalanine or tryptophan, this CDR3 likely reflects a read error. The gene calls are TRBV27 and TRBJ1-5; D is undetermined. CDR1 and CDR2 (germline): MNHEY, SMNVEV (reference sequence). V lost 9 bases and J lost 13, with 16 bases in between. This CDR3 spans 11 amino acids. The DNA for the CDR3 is TGTGCCAGAACTGTTCATCAACCACAGCATTGT. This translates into CARTVHQPQHC.